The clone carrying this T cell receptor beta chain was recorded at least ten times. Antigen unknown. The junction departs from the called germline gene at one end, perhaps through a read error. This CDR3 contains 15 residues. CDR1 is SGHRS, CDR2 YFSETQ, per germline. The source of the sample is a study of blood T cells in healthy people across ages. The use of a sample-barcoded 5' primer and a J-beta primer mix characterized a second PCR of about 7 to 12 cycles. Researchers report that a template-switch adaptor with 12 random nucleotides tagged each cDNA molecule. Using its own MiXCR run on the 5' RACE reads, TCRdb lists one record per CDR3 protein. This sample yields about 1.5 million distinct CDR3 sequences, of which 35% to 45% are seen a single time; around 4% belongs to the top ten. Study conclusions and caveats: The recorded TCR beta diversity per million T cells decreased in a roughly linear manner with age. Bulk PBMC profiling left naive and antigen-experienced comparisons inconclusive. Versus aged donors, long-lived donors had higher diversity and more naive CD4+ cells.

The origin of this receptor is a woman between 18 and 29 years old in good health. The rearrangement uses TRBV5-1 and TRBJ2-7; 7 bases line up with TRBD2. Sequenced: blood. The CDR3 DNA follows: TGTGCCAGCAGTTTATCGGGGGGAGGGTCCTACGAGCAGTACTTC. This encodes CASSLSGGGSYEQYF.